These T cell receptor beta chains were read from a single sample in a study of CXCR3-negative and CXCR3-positive naive CD8 T cells. For each CDR3 protein, TCRdb gives one entry from its re-call of the 5' RACE reads, without DNA. This table lists roughly 110,000 distinct CDR3 sequences. The sample comprised naive CXCR3+ CD8+ T cells from blood. These receptors were obtained from a human donor in good health. Some clones in this sample may be carry-over from other donors' samples. The CDR3 runs from the conserved cysteine through the conserved F or W.

V gene: TRBV27
J gene: TRBJ1-1
CDR3 protein: CASSLWSQNTEAFF

V gene: TRBV7-9
J gene: TRBJ2-3
CDR3 protein: CASSQHRIPSTDTQYF

V gene: TRBV20-1
J gene: TRBJ2-7
CDR3 protein: CSARDQEGPSYEQYF

V gene: TRBV10-1
J gene: TRBJ1-5
CDR3 protein: CASRRNQPQHF

V gene: TRBV24-1
J gene: TRBJ2-1
CDR3 protein: CATSDRTSGTYNEQFF

V gene: TRBV6-2/TRBV6-3
J gene: TRBJ2-6
CDR3 protein: CASSSPVRALSGANVLTF

V gene: TRBV29-1
J gene: TRBJ1-2
CDR3 protein: CSVPGTGGEDYGYTF

V gene: TRBV27
J gene: TRBJ2-1
CDR3 protein: CASSPRGGFSYNEQFF

V gene: TRBV28
J gene: TRBJ2-7
CDR3 protein: CASSFKGYSYEQYF

V gene: TRBV28
J gene: TRBJ2-7
CDR3 protein: CASSFIGSAYEQYF

V gene: TRBV20-1
J gene: TRBJ2-1
CDR3 protein: CSARLAGGNNEQFF

V gene: TRBV15
J gene: TRBJ2-7
CDR3 protein: CATSRPRDSRRQYF

V gene: TRBV25-1
J gene: TRBJ2-2
CDR3 protein: CASSDIRDRGFGELFF

V gene: TRBV14
J gene: TRBJ2-1
CDR3 protein: CASSQGLVIPEQFF

V gene: TRBV5-5
J gene: TRBJ2-7
CDR3 protein: CASSLWGTTYEQYF

V gene: TRBV29-1
J gene: TRBJ2-7
CDR3 protein: CSAQGVNYEQYF

V gene: TRBV21-1
J gene: TRBJ1-2
CDR3 protein: CASSDRTGGFYGYTF

V gene: TRBV7-8
J gene: TRBJ2-7
CDR3 protein: CASSPGQGAHYEQYF

V gene: TRBV20-1
J gene: TRBJ1-3
CDR3 protein: CSARGERVPGNTIYF

V gene: TRBV14
J gene: TRBJ2-7
CDR3 protein: CASSRGTRSYEQYF

V gene: TRBV14
J gene: TRBJ2-5
CDR3 protein: CASSLRLAGPSETQYF

V gene: TRBV27
J gene: TRBJ2-1
CDR3 protein: CASSPGLAGFEQFF

V gene: TRBV20-1
J gene: TRBJ2-1
CDR3 protein: CSARVEGLSSYNEQFF

V gene: TRBV4-1
J gene: TRBJ2-7
CDR3 protein: CASSPVTSGSYEQYF

V gene: TRBV29-1
J gene: TRBJ1-4
CDR3 protein: CSGGWIVGAYEKLFF

V gene: TRBV29-1
J gene: TRBJ2-1
CDR3 protein: CSVVGGVGFDEQFF

V gene: TRBV7-9
J gene: TRBJ2-3
CDR3 protein: CASSLVVGDRDTQYF

V gene: TRBV12-3/TRBV12-4
J gene: TRBJ2-7
CDR3 protein: CASSSQGAPPYEQYF

V gene: TRBV4-1
J gene: TRBJ2-7
CDR3 protein: CASSQRGSHEQYF

V gene: TRBV4-3
J gene: TRBJ2-7
CDR3 protein: CASSQSSGGYEQYF

V gene: TRBV7-6
J gene: TRBJ2-1
CDR3 protein: CASSLSVTESPDNEQFF

V gene: TRBV5-1
J gene: TRBJ2-7
CDR3 protein: CASKEYYEQYF

V gene: TRBV6-2/TRBV6-3
J gene: TRBJ1-1
CDR3 protein: CASSWTTGGTEAFF

V gene: TRBV4-1
J gene: TRBJ1-4
CDR3 protein: CASSHGSGLSTNEKLFF

V gene: TRBV28
J gene: TRBJ2-7
CDR3 protein: CATYGTSSYEQYF

V gene: TRBV19
J gene: TRBJ2-2
CDR3 protein: CASNILAGLAGELFF

V gene: TRBV7-9
J gene: TRBJ1-2
CDR3 protein: CASSLGTGNDGYTF

V gene: TRBV12-3/TRBV12-4
J gene: TRBJ2-2
CDR3 protein: CASSLKVVAGGHGGELFF

V gene: TRBV12-3/TRBV12-4
J gene: TRBJ2-5
CDR3 protein: CASNPQGLRQETQYF

V gene: TRBV29-1
J gene: TRBJ2-2
CDR3 protein: CSVWVAGELFF

V gene: TRBV7-2
J gene: TRBJ2-3
CDR3 protein: CASSLLFLASDTQYF

V gene: TRBV7-9
J gene: TRBJ2-5
CDR3 protein: CASSGPETGEFSQETQYF

V gene: TRBV29-1
J gene: TRBJ2-7
CDR3 protein: CSVGGGPNSYEQYF

V gene: TRBV27
J gene: TRBJ2-5
CDR3 protein: CASSFFGIQETQYF

V gene: TRBV28
J gene: TRBJ2-1
CDR3 protein: CASSSALLTSGSSYNEQFF

V gene: TRBV4-1
J gene: TRBJ2-1
CDR3 protein: CASSQDPGLAGANDNEQFF

V gene: TRBV12-3/TRBV12-4
J gene: TRBJ2-7
CDR3 protein: CASSHETSGGDYEQYF

V gene: TRBV28
J gene: TRBJ2-7
CDR3 protein: CASKYAGTTLSYEQYF

V gene: TRBV6-6
J gene: TRBJ1-3
CDR3 protein: CASSYNMGTENTIYF

V gene: TRBV28
J gene: TRBJ2-5
CDR3 protein: CASSLRTSGRALETQYF

V gene: TRBV9
J gene: TRBJ2-1
CDR3 protein: CASSVGSTIEQFF

V gene: TRBV20-1
J gene: TRBJ2-7
CDR3 protein: CSAPPGQQMNYEQYF

V gene: TRBV7-9
J gene: TRBJ2-3
CDR3 protein: CASSLEQGSSTDTQYF

V gene: TRBV12-3/TRBV12-4
J gene: TRBJ2-4
CDR3 protein: CASSLGKNIQYF

V gene: TRBV5-1
J gene: TRBJ2-7
CDR3 protein: CASSPGIGSYEQYF

V gene: TRBV11-3
J gene: TRBJ2-2
CDR3 protein: CASSLDTGELFF